A single sample is the source of the 17 T cell receptor beta chains below, sequenced in a study of T-cell memory formation after mild COVID-19. Each CDR3 protein is one row after TCRdb ran MiXCR on the 5' RACE reads. In the table there are a few hundred thousand distinct CDR3 sequences, approximately 20% of which are singletons. Sequenced material: PBMCs or a T cell subset sorted from them (not recorded which). The receptors come from a man younger than 30 who had mild COVID-19 (a few samples of this study predate the infection). Cell type and time point are not known.

J is TRBJ2-3 and V is TRBV18, with 9 bases matching TRBD2. The CDR3 extends over 18 amino acids. Germline-derived CDR1 and CDR2 are KGHSH and LQKENI. Germline trimming cut 0 bases from V and 1 base from J; bases unmatched to any gene: 8. This CDR3 reads CASSPPGASGAGTDTQYF. The CDR3 bases are TGTGCCAGCTCACCACCGGGGGCTAGCGGGGCTGGCACAGATACGCAGTATTTT.

V and J are TRBV9 and TRBJ2-5, with 7 bases identical to TRBD1. The length of the CDR3 is 14 residues. Germline V gene lookup returns CDR1 SGDLS and CDR2 YYNGEE. The trim removed 4 bases at V and 3 bases at J, leaving 6 bases unmatched. CDR3: CASSYGTAEETQYF. Written as DNA, the CDR3 is TGTGCCAGCAGCTATGGGACAGCAGAAGAGACCCAGTACTTC.

This clonotype has more than one count but fewer than ten. CDR3 sequence (DNA): TGTGCCAGCAGCCAAGATCGGGGGGGCGCCGCTGAAGCTTTCTTT. It encodes CASSQDRGGAAEAFF. The genes are TRBV4-2 and TRBJ1-1, with a weak D call TRBD1 (6 bases). This CDR3 is 15 amino acids long. Trimming shortened V by 0 bases and J by 6 bases, and 14 bases separated the two germline ends. Germline assignment: CDR1 LGHNA and CDR2 YNFKEQ.

The chain combines TRBV7-2 with TRBJ2-1; a possible D gene is TRBD2 (6 bases). The V end was cut by 5 bases, the J end by 10 bases, with 15 bases between. The germline V gene encodes CDR1 SGHTA and CDR2 FQGNSA. The CDR3 has 13 amino acids. CDR3 amino acids: CASSRPPAGEQFF. The CDR3 DNA follows: TGTGCCAGCAGCCGCCCTCCCGCGGGGGAGCAGTTCTTC.

The chain combines TRBV28 with TRBJ2-7; 11 bases agree with TRBD2. The CDR3 spans 13 residues. Trimming at V came to 6 bases and at J to 3 bases, leaving 1 base not matched to a gene. CDR1 is MDHEN and CDR2 is SYDVKM in the germline V gene. The CDR3 DNA sequence: TGTGCCAGCAGAACTAGCGGGGGCTACGAGCAGTACGTC. Translated: CASRTSGGYEQYV.

This clonotype has more than one count but fewer than ten. The chain links TRBV16 to TRBJ1-4; D is ambiguous. The CDR3 is 13 amino acids. CDR1 is KGHSY, CDR2 FQNENV, per germline. The ends were cut back, 4 bases at V and 5 bases at J, with 8 bases in the middle. The chain's CDR3 is CASSPSLNEKLFF. For the CDR3, the DNA is TGTGCCAGCAGCCCGTCCCTGAATGAAAAACTGTTTTTT.

The chain has TRBV2 and TRBJ1-6; no clear D gene. The germline CDR1 and CDR2 sequences are SNHLY and FYNNEI. The CDR3 spans 11 residues. V lost 10 bases and J lost 10, with 11 bases in between. The CDR3 nucleotides read TGTGCCACCAAACTCGGATCACCCCTCCACTTT. Amino acids: CATKLGSPLHF.

This clonotype was found a few times. The J gene is TRBJ2-1, the V gene TRBV12-5; TRBD1 or TRBD2 may be the D gene (5 bases each). This CDR3 has 17 amino acids. Germline-derived CDR1 and CDR2 are LGHNT and FRNRAP. With 1 base removed from V and 0 bases from J, the gap between germline ends came to 13 bases. In DNA, the CDR3 is TGTGCTAGTGGTTTGGCGCCCAGGGCGGGCTCCTACAATGAGCAGTTCTTC. Protein: CASGLAPRAGSYNEQFF.

This clonotype occurred a few times. The chain links TRBV28 to TRBJ1-5, with TRBD1 as a possible D gene (5 bases). Trimming removed 6 bases from V and 3 bases from J, with 18 bases in between. The CDR3 totals 16 residues. The germline gives CDR1 MDHEN, CDR2 SYDVKM. CDR3 in amino acids: CASSLPWGGDNQPQHF. CDR3 DNA: TGTGCCAGCAGCTTGCCGTGGGGGGGGGACAATCAGCCCCAGCATTTT.

This clonotype was seen at least ten times. The rearrangement joins TRBV3-1 to TRBJ1-5; D gene ambiguous. Germline lookup yields CDR1 LGHDT and CDR2 YNNKEL (reference sequence). Trimming cost V 0 bases and J 0 bases, with 15 bases left between them. This CDR3 is 18 amino acids long. The DNA for the CDR3 is TGTGCCAGCAGCCAAGATCGGGCGGACCCAGATAGCAATCAGCCCCAGCATTTT. It codes for CASSQDRADPDSNQPQHF.

CDR3 residues: CSGNTEAFF. The CDR3 DNA sequence: TGCAGCGGGAACACTGAAGCTTTCTTT. V and J are TRBV20-1 and TRBJ1-1; no clear D gene. This CDR3 is built from 9 residues. The germline V gene has CDR1 DFQATT and CDR2 SNEGSKA (reference sequence).

This clonotype has just a few counts. The chain carries TRBV7-9 and TRBJ1-1; possible D gene TRBD1, 6 bases. The CDR3 is made up of 15 amino acids. V lost 0 bases and J 7 bases, leaving 15 bases between the germline ends. Looked up from germline, CDR1 is SEHNR and CDR2 is FQNEAQ (reference sequence). DNA of the CDR3: TGTGCCAGCAGCTTAGCAAGTTTAAGGGGGATTGAAGCTTTCTTT. Its translation: CASSLASLRGIEAFF.

V gene TRBV6-6 combines with J gene TRBJ2-1, with 9 nucleotides matching TRBD1. The CDR3 sequence is 14 residues long. Germline CDR1 MNHNY, CDR2 SVGAGI (reference sequence). The trim removed 6 bases at V and 8 bases at J, leaving 8 bases unmatched. The CDR3 coding sequence is TGTGCCAGCAGCCGCCGACAGGGGGGCGATGAGCAGTTCTTC. It translates to CASSRRQGGDEQFF.

This clonotype was seen a handful of times. This chain links TRBV6-6 with TRBJ1-6; TRBD1 is a possible D gene (6 bases). Germline values: CDR1 MNHNY, CDR2 SVGAGI (reference sequence). The CDR3 extends over 12 amino acids. Trimming shortened V by 5 bases and J by 8 bases, and 7 bases separated the two germline ends. CDR3 sequence: CASSHRDSPLHF. CDR3 nucleotide sequence: TGTGCCAGCAGTCACAGGGATTCACCCCTCCACTTT.

This clonotype was seen a few times. An end of the junction differs from the germline gene, which may be a read error. The rearrangement joins TRBV7-9 to TRBJ2-4; 9 bases are a match to TRBD2. CDR3 length equals 12 residues. CDR1 is SEHNR, CDR2 FQNEAQ, per germline (reference sequence). CDR3 DNA: TGTGCCAGCAGCTTCTCCGGGACTAGCCAAGACTTC. Amino acids: CASSFSGTSQDF.

This clonotype was counted only a few times. The chain employs TRBV18 and TRBJ2-7; D is perhaps TRBD1 (7 bases). In germline, CDR1 is KGHSH, CDR2 LQKENI. Trimming took off 2 bases at V and 6 bases at J, with 11 bases between the two ends. CDR3 size: 13 residues. The CDR3 DNA sequence: TGTGCCAGCTCACCAGACAGGGAGGCCGAGCAGTACGTC. Translating gives CASSPDREAEQYV.

This clonotype was recorded at least ten times. V and J are TRBV5-1 and TRBJ1-1; 7 bases are a match to TRBD1. Unmatched junction bases numbered 14, after V lost 7 bases and J lost 8 bases. CDR1 and CDR2 (germline): SGHRS, YFSETQ. CDR3 length equals 14 residues. In nucleotides, the CDR3 is TGCGCCAGCGGATCCTCCCAGGGACAGCTCGAAGCTTTCTTT. This encodes CASGSSQGQLEAFF.